This TCR beta chain was recovered during a study of T cells after yellow fever vaccination. Study-level results: The study found a weaker secondary response that peaked faster, day 5 versus 15. The booster response re-showed most primary clones: approximately 95% CD4, approximately 90% CD8.

This clonotype was seen a few times. Its antigen remains unidentified. The study made its TCR cDNA through 5'RACE template switching. That step introduced a universal primer site along with UMIs. TCRdb re-called the 5' RACE reads through MiXCR, storing one row per CDR3 protein. The sample includes about 73,000 distinct CDR3 sequences, just under 8% of them seen just once. CDR3 length: 13 amino acids. V dropped 5 bases and J dropped 7 bases, with 15 bases sitting between them. Germline assignment: CDR1 SQVTM and CDR2 ANQGSEA. The sample consisted of CD8+ T cells sorted from PBMCs, taken on the day of the yellow fever booster vaccination. This sequence originates from a man aged 30-40 years who received the YFV17D yellow fever vaccine. The chain has TRBV29-1 and TRBJ2-1; D might be TRBD1 (5 bases). This CDR3 is CSVWTLSVNEQFF. Written as DNA, the CDR3 is TGCAGCGTTTGGACACTCAGCGTTAATGAGCAGTTCTTC.